The next 13 T cell receptor beta chains were all read from a single sample in a study of shared clonotypes between healthy human individuals. The method was immunoSEQ multiplex PCR; TCRdb's version includes in-frame clones alone and lacks a portion of them. The sample holds about 480,000 clones, over 75% seen once. The material sequenced was PBMCs. The source of these receptors is a woman aged 40 to 49 in good health. Some clones in this sample may be carry-over from other donors' samples.

J is TRBJ2-2 and V is TRBV30, with TRBD2 matching 7 bases. This CDR3 is built from 14 residues. The V gene end was trimmed by 3 bases and the J gene end by 7 bases; junction bases not matched to a gene: 8. CDR1 is GTSNPN, CDR2 SVGIG, per germline (reference sequence). CDR3 DNA sequence: TGTGCCTGGAGATTGCGGGAGTGGAACGGGGAGCTGTTTTTT. Translating gives CAWRLREWNGELFF. Full variable domain (remainder filled in from reference TRBV30 and TRBJ2-2): SQTIHQWPATLVQPVGSPLSLECTVEGTSNPNLYWYRQAAGRGLQLLFYSVGIGQISSEVPQNLSASRPQDRQFILSSKKLLLSDSGFYLCAWRLREWNGELFFGEGSRLTVL.

The CDR3: CASSSGRVKNTEAFF. CDR3 nucleotides: TGTGCCAGCAGCTCGGGTCGGGTAAAGAACACTGAAGCTTTCTTT. The chain joins TRBV7-2 to TRBJ1-1; D call uncertain. CDR3 size: 15 residues. CDR1 SGHTA and CDR2 FQGNSA come from the germline V gene. The V end lost 4 bases, the J end lost 1 base, and 13 bases lay between the germline ends. Supplemented by reference TRBV7-2 and TRBJ1-1, the full variable domain reads GAGVSQSPSNKVTEKGKDVELRCDPISGHTALYWYRQSLGQGLEFLIYFQGNSAPDKSGLPSDRFSAERTGGSVSTLTIQRTQQEDSAVYLCASSSGRVKNTEAFFGQGTRLTVV.

The J gene is TRBJ2-7, the V gene TRBV30; tentative D call: TRBD1 (6 bases). Germline V gives CDR1 GTSNPN, CDR2 SVGIG (reference sequence). The CDR3 has 12 amino acids. V gave up 3 bases and J gave up 3 bases, with 9 bases separating them. This chain's CDR3 is CAWSVDSYEQYF. The CDR3 DNA reads TGTGCCTGGAGCGTGGACAGCTACGAGCAGTACTTC.

The V gene is TRBV9, the J gene TRBJ2-3; maybe TRBD1 (5 bases). Germline CDR1 is SGDLS and CDR2 is YYNGEE. V was trimmed by 0 bases and J by 3 bases, leaving 11 bases between them. The CDR3 is made up of 15 amino acids. CDR3 in amino acids: CASSVVNRPTDTQYF. The CDR3 coding sequence is TGTGCCAGCAGCGTAGTGAACAGGCCAACAGATACGCAGTATTTT.

The V gene is TRBV5-1, the J gene TRBJ2-3; 8 bases match TRBD2. The ends lost 3 bases at V and 3 bases at J; junction bases unmatched: 3. This CDR3 is built from 14 residues. The germline gives CDR1 SGHRS, CDR2 YFSETQ. The CDR3 sequence: CASSSERETDTQYF. In DNA form, the CDR3 reads TGCGCCAGCAGCTCCGAGCGGGAGACAGATACGCAGTATTTT.

This clone was counted once. This CDR3 is CASTSFAYEQYF. As DNA, the CDR3 is TGTGCCAGCACAAGTTTTGCCTACGAGCAGTACTTC. The rearrangement uses TRBV2 and TRBJ2-7, with D uncertain. Trimming removed 7 bases at V and 2 bases at J, with 9 bases between. This CDR3 contains 12 residues. The V gene's germline CDR1 is SNHLY and CDR2 FYNNEI.

The V call is TRBV7-2, the J call TRBJ2-5; TRBD2 matches 11 bases. Trimming cost V 1 base and J 11 bases; bases outside gene matches: 3. The CDR3 length is 13 residues. The germline V gene has CDR1 SGHTA and CDR2 FQGNSA. The CDR3 sequence is CASSLGVAGGQYF. Here the CDR3 DNA reads TGTGCCAGCAGCTTAGGAGTAGCGGGAGGGCAGTACTTC.

The chain recombines TRBV9 with TRBJ2-3, with 11 bases fitting TRBD2. V lost 3 bases to trimming and J lost 5 bases; unmatched junction nucleotides: 8. The CDR3 is 16 amino acids. From germline, CDR1 is SGDLS and CDR2 YYNGEE. This chain's CDR3 is CASSAGRLAGIDTQYF. DNA of the CDR3: TGTGCCAGCAGCGCGGGCCGACTAGCGGGAATAGATACGCAGTATTTT.

The chain uses TRBV29-1 and TRBJ2-3; TRBD2 matches at 8 bases. Per germline, CDR1 SQVTM and CDR2 ANQGSEA. After removal of 0 bases from V and 5 bases from J, the junction contained 7 bases not matched to a gene. This CDR3 has 15 residues. As DNA, the CDR3 is TGCAGCGTTGAAGATCCAGCGGGGGTGGGAGATACGCAGTATTTT. It codes for CSVEDPAGVGDTQYF.

This chain links TRBV28 with TRBJ2-7; D uncertain. V was pared by 8 bases and J by 3 bases, with 8 bases between. Germline CDR1 MDHEN, CDR2 SYDVKM. CDR3 length: 11 residues. CDR3: CASVSGYEQYF. The CDR3 DNA reads as TGTGCCAGCGTGTCGGGCTACGAGCAGTACTTC.

The count of this clone is one. The chain employs TRBV7-6 and TRBJ2-5; 12 positions match TRBD2. This CDR3 region has 17 residues. Germline CDR1 reads SGHVS; CDR2 reads FNYEAQ. Unmatched junction bases numbered 8, after V lost 2 bases and J lost 4 bases. This CDR3 is CASSLSTSGSGLETQYF. CDR3 coding DNA: TGTGCCAGCAGCTTATCGACTAGCGGGAGCGGACTAGAGACCCAGTACTTC. The full variable domain, its missing parts supplied by reference TRBV7-6 and TRBJ2-5, is GAGVSQSPRYKVTKRGQDVALRCDPISGHVSLYWYRQALGQGPEFLTYFNYEAQQDKSGLPNDRFSAERPEGSISTLTIQRTEQRDSAMYRCASSLSTSGSGLETQYFGPGTRLLVL.

This chain connects TRBV19 to TRBJ2-5, with D possibly TRBD1 on 6 matching bases. The germline gives CDR1 LNHDA, CDR2 SQIVND (reference sequence). Trimming pared 3 bases from V and 1 base from J, leaving 12 bases between. CDR3 length equals 15 residues. CDR3 DNA sequence: TGTGCCAGTAGTATCCGCGACAGGCCCCAAGAGACCCAGTACTTC. Encoded protein: CASSIRDRPQETQYF. Combining the CDR3 with reference TRBV19 and TRBJ2-5 gives the whole variable domain DGGITQSPKYLFRKEGQNVTLSCEQNLNHDAMYWYRQDPGQGLRLIYYSQIVNDFQKGDIAEGYSVSREKKESFPLTVTSAQKNPTAFYLCASSIRDRPQETQYFGPGTRLLVL.

The chain is built from TRBV2 and TRBJ2-7; D call uncertain. The CDR3 runs to 13 residues. Germline V lookup: CDR1 SNHLY, CDR2 FYNNEI. V was trimmed by 4 bases and J by 4 bases, leaving 11 bases between them. The CDR3 spells CASSVGRQYEQYF. CDR3 DNA: TGTGCCAGCAGTGTGGGCAGGCAATACGAGCAGTACTTC.